One and the same sample provided the 17 T cell receptor beta chains below, sequenced in a study of shared clonotypes between healthy human individuals. Naive CD8 cells, CD45RO-negative and positively selected for CCR7, excluded terminally differentiated effector memory CD45RA+ cells. The protocol was immunoSEQ multiplex PCR, while the TCRdb copy is restricted to in-frame clones and leaves out a portion. The table includes some 2 million clones, around 96% detected once. The sample was naive CD8+ T cells sorted from blood. The receptors stem from a man aged 18 to 30 in good health.

This rearrangement joins TRBV5-6 to TRBJ2-7; D unresolved. The CDR3 sequence is 14 residues long. The V end lost 1 base, the J end lost 2 bases, and 10 bases lay between the germline ends. Germline CDR1 SGHDT, CDR2 YYEEEE. The CDR3 nucleotides are TGTGCCAGCAGCTTGTCCCTCAACCCCTACGAGCAGTACTTC. It translates to CASSLSLNPYEQYF.

The rearrangement uses TRBV4-1 and TRBJ2-7, with a tentative D call TRBD2 (5 bases). Germline V gene sequence: CDR1 MGHRA, CDR2 YSYEKL. The V end lost 1 base, the J end lost 2 bases, and 9 bases lay between the germline ends. The CDR3 runs to 14 residues. The CDR3 nucleotides are TGCGCCAGCAGCCAAGCCCGGGAAGCCTACGAGCAGTACTTC. Translated, it gives CASSQAREAYEQYF.

The rearrangement links TRBV6-6 to TRBJ2-5; 7 positions agree with TRBD1. This CDR3 spans 14 amino acids. Germline CDR1 is MNHNY and CDR2 is SVGAGI (reference sequence). Trimming took 5 bases from V and 5 from J; bases not matched to a gene: 8. This chain's CDR3 is CASSGRGRWETQYF. The DNA of the CDR3 is TGTGCCAGCAGTGGAAGGGGGCGCTGGGAGACCCAGTACTTC.

Concerning this clone: Other DNA sequences of this sample code for an identical CDR3. V and J are TRBV14 and TRBJ2-3, with 10 bases lining up with TRBD2. V lost 4 bases and J lost 2; bases outside the gene matches: 3. Germline CDR1 reads SGHDN; CDR2 reads FVKESK. The CDR3 consists of 15 residues. The CDR3 sequence is CASSLGLADTDTQYF. Here the CDR3 DNA reads TGTGCCAGCAGCCTCGGACTAGCGGACACAGATACGCAGTATTTT.

J is TRBJ1-2 and V is TRBV5-1, with D possibly matching TRBD1 (6 bases). This CDR3 region has 15 residues. Germline assignment: CDR1 SGHRS and CDR2 YFSETQ. The ends were cut back, 0 bases at V and 1 base at J, with 10 bases in the middle. The CDR3 bases are TGCGCCAGCAGCTTGGCTCAGGGGAGTAACTATGGCTACACCTTC. Protein product: CASSLAQGSNYGYTF. The full variable domain, in which reference TRBV5-1 and TRBJ1-2 provide the parts outside the CDR3, is KAGVTQTPRYLIKTRGQQVTLSCSPISGHRSVSWYQQTPGQGLQFLFEYFSETQRNKGNFPGRFSGRQFSNSRSEMNVSTLELGDSALYLCASSLAQGSNYGYTFGSGTRLTVV.

The chain links TRBV10-3 to TRBJ2-7; D unclear. CDR1 is ENHRY and CDR2 is SYGVKD in the germline V gene. Trimming took 5 bases from V and 2 from J, leaving 10 bases between them. This CDR3 comprises 13 residues. In DNA, the CDR3 is TGTGCCATCAGTCTGACAACCGCCTACGAGCAGTACTTC. Residues: CAISLTTAYEQYF.

The gene calls are TRBV11-3 and TRBJ2-7; no clear D. The CDR3 is 18 amino acids. The V gene's germline CDR1 is SGHNT and CDR2 YENEEA. Trimming removed 1 base from V and 1 base from J, with 20 bases in between. As DNA, the CDR3 is TGTGCCAGCAGCTTAGGGGGTTCCGGGCCCTATATTTCCTACGAGCAGTACTTC. This gives the protein CASSLGGSGPYISYEQYF.

This chain uses TRBV30 with TRBJ1-6; TRBD1 matches at 7 bases. Trimming cost V 1 base and J 0 bases; bases outside gene matches: 6. This CDR3 contains 17 residues. Germline loops: CDR1 GTSNPN, CDR2 SVGIG (reference sequence). As DNA, the CDR3 is TGTGCCTGGAGTGACGCCAGGGGGAGCTCCTATAATTCACCCCTCCACTTT. Translation gives CAWSDARGSSYNSPLHF.

The V gene is TRBV4-3, the J gene TRBJ2-2, with 12 bases lining up with TRBD2. The CDR3 spans 16 residues. Germline CDR1 is LGHNA and CDR2 is YSLEER. Trimming cost V 3 bases and J 4 bases; bases outside gene matches: 3. CDR3 nucleotides: TGCGCCAGCAGCCAGATACTAGCGGGAGGCACCGGGGAGCTGTTTTTT. Translated, it gives CASSQILAGGTGELFF.

This clone was detected only once. Other DNA sequences in this specimen translate into the identical CDR3. This chain links TRBV10-3 with TRBJ2-3; D call uncertain. The CDR3 covers 11 residues. V dropped 6 bases and J dropped 2 bases, with 3 bases sitting between them. Germline lookup yields CDR1 ENHRY and CDR2 SYGVKD. CDR3 sequence (DNA): TGTGCCATCAGCGACACAGATACGCAGTATTTT. Its translation is CAISDTDTQYF.

The rearrangement links TRBV13 to TRBJ1-3; TRBD1 is a possible D gene (6 bases). Germline CDR1 reads PRHDT; CDR2 reads FYEKMQ (reference sequence). Trimming cost V 0 bases and J 5 bases, with 11 bases left between them. The CDR3 covers 15 residues. The CDR3 nucleotides read TGTGCCAGCAGCTTAGGCAGGGGTACCCGAAACACCATATATTTT. This codes for CASSLGRGTRNTIYF.

The chain employs TRBV19 and TRBJ1-2; D call uncertain. The CDR3 is 15 amino acids. Per the germline V gene, CDR1 is LNHDA and CDR2 is SQIVND (reference sequence). Trimming stripped 0 bases from V and 0 bases from J, with 8 bases between. In DNA, the CDR3 is TGTGCCAGTAGTATAGATCTGGAACCTAACTATGGCTACACCTTC. Protein product: CASSIDLEPNYGYTF.

V and J are TRBV18 and TRBJ2-1; D gene unclear. CDR1 is KGHSH and CDR2 is LQKENI in the germline V gene. The V gene lost 6 bases and the J gene lost 5 bases, with 11 bases spanning the gap. The CDR3 length is 13 residues. The DNA for the CDR3 is TGTGCCAGCTCCCCGGGCACCCACAATGAGCAGTTCTTC. It codes for CASSPGTHNEQFF.

The chain links TRBV29-1 to TRBJ1-1, with D perhaps TRBD1 (5 bases). V lost 7 bases and J lost 0, with 12 bases in between. Germline V gene sequence: CDR1 SQVTM, CDR2 ANQGSEA. The CDR3 is 13 residues long. CDR3 nucleotides: TGCAGCGCCTCGGGGACCGTGAACACTGAAGCTTTCTTT. Translated: CSASGTVNTEAFF.

As concerns this clone: The same CDR3 can be traced to other DNA sequences in this sample. The chain combines TRBV11-2 with TRBJ2-7, with 11 bases fitting TRBD2. V shed 6 bases, J shed 0 bases, and the junction held 4 bases outside the gene matches. CDR1 is SGHAT and CDR2 is FQNNGV in the germline V gene. The CDR3 covers 15 residues. The chain's CDR3 is CASSSTSGGSYEQYF. CDR3 nucleotides: TGTGCCAGCAGTTCTACTAGCGGGGGCTCCTACGAGCAGTACTTC.

In its sample, this clone was seen once. This sequence joins TRBV30 and TRBJ2-3; D perhaps matches TRBD2 (5 bases). This CDR3 comprises 12 residues. Germline loops: CDR1 GTSNPN, CDR2 SVGIG (reference sequence). V was shortened by 2 bases and J by 4 bases, with 7 bases between the two germline ends. In DNA form, the CDR3 reads TGTGCCTGGAGTCCAGCGGCAGATACGCAGTATTTT. Its protein product is CAWSPAADTQYF. The whole variable domain, remainder taken from reference TRBV30 and TRBJ2-3, is SQTIHQWPATLVQPVGSPLSLECTVEGTSNPNLYWYRQAAGRGLQLLFYSVGIGQISSEVPQNLSASRPQDRQFILSSKKLLLSDSGFYLCAWSPAADTQYFGPGTRLTVL.

V is TRBV14 and J is TRBJ2-7; D perhaps matches TRBD2 (6 bases). Germline V gives CDR1 SGHDN, CDR2 FVKESK. The CDR3 is 14 residues long. Trimming cost V 2 bases and J 4 bases, with 12 bases left between them. In nucleotides, the CDR3 is TGTGCCAGCAGCCAACGTCGCCGGGAGTACGAGCAGTACTTC. Translating gives CASSQRRREYEQYF.